These 30 T cell receptor beta chains were sequenced from one sample in a study of T cells in Graves' hyperthyroidism and ophthalmopathy. Researchers amplified the TCR beta CDR3 regions from RNA transcripts. HTBI primers were employed in a first-round RT-PCR of the TCR CDR3. TCRdb passed the multiplex PCR reads through MiXCR, listing each CDR3 protein once. The table includes around 420,000 distinct CDR3 sequences, 15% to 18% detected once. What was sequenced was blood. Receptor source: a young woman with Graves' hyperthyroidism.

The sample holds many counts of this clonotype. The rearrangement uses TRBV29-1 and TRBJ2-3, with D perhaps being TRBD1 or TRBD2 (5 bases each). CDR3 length: 16 amino acids. Trimming left V 7 bases short and J 2 bases short, with 22 bases between. Germline V gives CDR1 SQVTM, CDR2 ANQGSEA. CDR3 sequence: CSANAPGPRHTDTQYF. The CDR3 nucleotides are TGCAGCGCAAACGCACCGGGACCCCGCCACACAGATACGCAGTATTTT.

The chain employs TRBV29-1 and TRBJ2-2; no definite D call. Trimming cost V 6 bases and J 2 bases, with 10 bases left between them. The CDR3 spans 13 residues. CDR1 is SQVTM, CDR2 ANQGSEA, per germline. CDR3 amino acids: CSVRQLNTGELFF. Written as DNA, the CDR3 is TGCAGCGTCCGGCAGTTAAACACCGGGGAGCTGTTTTTT.

In its sample, this clonotype was seen many times. The chain employs TRBV12-3 or TRBV12-4 and TRBJ2-3; 14 nucleotides line up with TRBD2. Trimming took 5 bases from V and 4 from J; bases not matched to a gene: 2. The CDR3 spans 15 residues. The CDR3 DNA reads TGTGCCAGCAGTAGGACTAGCGGGGGGTCAGATACGCAGTATTTT. Translating gives CASSRTSGGSDTQYF.

This clonotype appeared a few times. This chain connects TRBV4-1 to TRBJ2-7; 11 bases map to TRBD2. The J segment lost 2 bases and the V segment lost 4 bases, leaving 7 bases of the junction unmatched. CDR1 and CDR2 (germline): MGHRA, YSYEKL. CDR3 size: 16 residues. CDR3 protein: CASSRQLAGGPYEQYF. The CDR3 coding sequence is TGCGCCAGCAGCCGCCAGCTAGCGGGGGGTCCCTACGAGCAGTACTTC.

This clonotype has a handful of counts. V is TRBV7-9 and J is TRBJ1-6; D gene unclear. V was clipped by 3 bases and J by 5 bases, with 11 bases between them. This CDR3 spans 15 amino acids. CDR1 and CDR2 from the germline V gene are SEHNR and FQNEAQ (reference sequence). The CDR3 DNA reads TGTGCCAGCAGCTTGCATGTCGGAAATAATTCACCCCTCCACTTT. This translates into CASSLHVGNNSPLHF.

There are many counts of this clonotype. The gene calls are TRBV7-6 and TRBJ2-5; D unclear. Trimming removed 1 base from V and 2 bases from J, with 5 bases in between. The CDR3 contains 13 residues. Germline CDR1 is SGHVS and CDR2 is FNYEAQ. CDR3 sequence reads: CASSLGQQETQYF. The CDR3 DNA reads TGTGCCAGCAGCTTAGGTCAGCAAGAGACCCAGTACTTC.

At least ten counts were recorded for this clonotype. The CDR3: CASSLGADRRTNYGYTF. The CDR3 nucleotides are TGCGCCAGCAGCTTGGGAGCCGACAGAAGAACCAACTATGGCTACACCTTC. V and J are TRBV5-1 and TRBJ1-2; tentatively, D is TRBD1 (5 bases). Germline V gene lookup returns CDR1 SGHRS and CDR2 YFSETQ. V was shortened by 0 bases and J by 2 bases, with 17 bases between the two germline ends. CDR3 length: 17 amino acids.

This clonotype was detected only a few times. The chain is built from TRBV18 and TRBJ2-5; 7 bases line up with TRBD1. The length of the CDR3 is 15 residues. CDR1 KGHSH and CDR2 LQKENI come from the germline V gene. V shed 3 bases, J shed 2 bases, and the junction held 6 bases outside the gene matches. DNA of the CDR3: TGTGCCAGCTCACCTTTACCGGGACAGCAAGAGACCCAGTACTTC. It yields the protein CASSPLPGQQETQYF.

In this sample, this clonotype turned up many times. This chain joins TRBV10-3 and TRBJ2-3, with 10 bases identical to TRBD1. The CDR3 loop spans 14 amino acids. The trim removed 6 bases at V and 4 bases at J, leaving 4 bases unmatched. Germline CDR1 reads ENHRY; CDR2 reads SYGVKD. The CDR3 loop reads CAISPGQGSDTQYF. Written as DNA, the CDR3 is TGTGCCATCAGCCCGGGACAGGGGTCAGATACGCAGTATTTT.

This clonotype was seen ten or more times. The V gene is TRBV18, the J gene TRBJ1-2; 9 nucleotides agree with TRBD1. Germline V gene lookup returns CDR1 KGHSH and CDR2 LQKENI. Trimming at V came to 4 bases and at J to 3 bases, leaving 9 bases not matched to a gene. The CDR3 loop spans 16 amino acids. The chain's CDR3 is CASSLYRDRVDYGYTF. DNA of the CDR3: TGTGCCAGCTCACTGTACCGGGACAGGGTGGACTATGGCTACACCTTC.

The chain couples TRBV18 to TRBJ2-1, with no clear D. CDR1 is KGHSH and CDR2 is LQKENI in the germline V gene. CDR3 length: 12 amino acids. With 2 bases removed from V and 6 bases from J, the gap between germline ends came to 5 bases. The CDR3, as DNA: TGTGCCAGCTCACCAACGATCAATGAGCAGTTCTTC. This sequence encodes CASSPTINEQFF.

This clonotype appeared many times. This sequence joins TRBV5-1 and TRBJ2-5; TRBD2 matches at 11 bases. Per the germline V gene, CDR1 is SGHRS and CDR2 is YFSETQ. V lost 4 bases and J lost 2; bases outside the gene matches: 13. This CDR3 contains 18 residues. CDR3 amino acids: CASSRAGTSGVPQETQYF. CDR3 coding DNA: TGCGCCAGCAGCCGGGCCGGGACTAGCGGAGTTCCACAAGAGACCCAGTACTTC.

This clonotype was found many times. This rearrangement joins TRBV2 to TRBJ2-1; D remains unclear. The CDR3 is 15 amino acids. The germline V gene has CDR1 SNHLY and CDR2 FYNNEI. Trimming removed 5 bases from V and 1 base from J, with 12 bases in between. The CDR3 bases are TGTGCCAGCAGTCCAGGATTAGGTTCCTACAATGAGCAGTTCTTC. Its protein product is CASSPGLGSYNEQFF.

The chain couples TRBV5-1 to TRBJ2-7; 8 bases align to TRBD1. The CDR3 has 14 amino acids. CDR1 and CDR2 (germline): SGHRS, YFSETQ. Trimming at V came to 2 bases and at J to 5 bases, leaving 6 bases not matched to a gene. The CDR3, as DNA: TGCGCCAGCAGCTTATCAGGGGGCATCGACGAGCAGTACTTC. Translated, it gives CASSLSGGIDEQYF.

The V gene is TRBV25-1, the J gene TRBJ1-6; D perhaps matches TRBD1 (6 bases). V was clipped by 2 bases and J by 14 bases, with 13 bases between them. CDR3 length equals 13 residues. In germline, CDR1 is MGHDK, CDR2 SYGVNS. The CDR3 coding sequence is TGTGCCAGCAGTGAAGTAGGGGGGCACACCCTCCACTTT. This gives the protein CASSEVGGHTLHF.

Only a few counts were recorded for this clonotype. The chain joins TRBV13 to TRBJ1-2; unclear D gene. Germline V gene data show CDR1 as PRHDT and CDR2 as FYEKMQ (reference sequence). The CDR3 length is 15 residues. The ends were cut back, 2 bases at V and 0 bases at J, with 10 bases in the middle. CDR3 residues: CASSLLLSANYGYTF. CDR3 sequence (DNA): TGTGCCAGCAGCTTATTGCTCTCAGCTAACTATGGCTACACCTTC.

This chain connects TRBV29-1 to TRBJ1-2; D perhaps matches TRBD1 (6 bases). The CDR3 totals 18 residues. Deletions cut 4 bases from V and 0 bases from J, with 24 bases between. Germline CDR1 is SQVTM and CDR2 is ANQGSEA. The DNA of the CDR3 is TGCAGCGTTGTAACTGGGGGCACCACAAAGACAGCTAACTATGGCTACACCTTC. Protein sequence: CSVVTGGTTKTANYGYTF.

This clonotype was seen a handful of times. Here the CDR3 reads CATSDLGRGDGNEQFF. CDR3 in DNA: TGTGCCACCAGTGATTTGGGACGGGGGGATGGCAATGAGCAGTTCTTC. The genes are TRBV24-1 and TRBJ2-1; TRBD2 aligns across 7 bases. This CDR3 is built from 16 residues. Germline lookup yields CDR1 KGHDR and CDR2 SFDVKD. The V gene end was trimmed by 0 bases and the J gene end by 6 bases; junction bases not matched to a gene: 7.

The sample holds a few counts of this clonotype. The chain recombines TRBV12-3 or TRBV12-4 with TRBJ2-2; the D gene is possibly TRBD2 (5 bases). The CDR3 has 14 residues. Trimming shortened V by 5 bases and J by 5 bases, and 12 bases separated the two germline ends. The CDR3 reads CASSRRDRTGELFF. CDR3 DNA: TGTGCCAGCAGTAGACGGGATCGTACCGGGGAGCTGTTTTTT.

CDR3 amino acids: CSAQATSYNEQFF. Here the CDR3 DNA reads TGCAGTGCTCAAGCAACCTCCTACAATGAGCAGTTCTTC. The chain has TRBV20-1 and TRBJ2-1; D not certain. The CDR3 runs to 13 residues. Trimming took off 5 bases at V and 0 bases at J, with 8 bases between the two ends. Germline V lookup: CDR1 DFQATT, CDR2 SNEGSKA (reference sequence).

This clonotype was counted a few times. The gene calls are TRBV20-1 and TRBJ2-3, with 14 bases lining up with TRBD2. CDR1 is DFQATT, CDR2 SNEGSKA, per germline (reference sequence). The CDR3 has 18 residues. V shed 0 bases, J shed 2 bases, and the junction held 7 bases outside the gene matches. CDR3 bases: TGCAGTGCTAGAGAGGCGGGGACTAGCGGGAGAAACACAGATACGCAGTATTTT. This sequence encodes CSAREAGTSGRNTDTQYF.

This clonotype was observed a few times. The gene calls are TRBV10-3 and TRBJ1-3; TRBD1 matches at 9 bases. V lost 2 bases to trimming and J lost 4 bases; unmatched junction nucleotides: 9. This CDR3 comprises 17 residues. The germline V gene has CDR1 ENHRY and CDR2 SYGVKD. The CDR3 DNA follows: TGTGCCATCAGTGAGCTCGGGACAGGGAATCAAGGAAACACCATATATTTT. Translation: CAISELGTGNQGNTIYF.

Many counts were recorded for this clonotype. In DNA, the CDR3 is TGTGCCAGCAGCTATCACCTGAACACTGAAGCTTTCTTT. Translation: CASSYHLNTEAFF. The rearrangement links TRBV7-3 to TRBJ1-1; no clear D. V was clipped by 4 bases and J by 0 bases, with 6 bases between them. Germline CDR1 and CDR2: SGHTA and FQGTGA. The CDR3 is made up of 13 amino acids.

This clonotype was seen at least ten times. The chain recombines TRBV6-1 with TRBJ2-7; D is unresolved. V dropped 6 bases and J dropped 1 base, with 13 bases sitting between them. The CDR3 runs to 14 residues. The germline V gene encodes CDR1 MNHNS and CDR2 SASEGT. The CDR3 DNA reads TGTGCCAGCAGCCAAAGGGCCGGATCCTACGAGCAGTACTTC. Protein sequence: CASSQRAGSYEQYF.

This clonotype came up many times. The chain links TRBV28 to TRBJ1-5, with 10 positions matching TRBD1. The germline V gene has CDR1 MDHEN and CDR2 SYDVKM. The CDR3 runs to 18 residues. J was trimmed by 7 bases and V by 6 bases; bases with no gene match: 18. CDR3 coding DNA: TGTGCCAGCAGAGCTCCTGACAGGGGGCATTCCCGGGGGCAGCCCCAGCATTTT. It encodes CASRAPDRGHSRGQPQHF.

This clonotype was counted many times. J is TRBJ2-6 and V is TRBV7-9; D perhaps matches TRBD2 (5 bases). CDR1 and CDR2 (germline): SEHNR, FQNEAQ (reference sequence). There are 15 residues in the CDR3. The V end lost 0 bases, the J end lost 4 bases, and 7 bases lay between the germline ends. The CDR3 coding sequence is TGTGCCAGCAGCTTAGCGACGGGGGGGGCCAACGTCCTGACTTTC. Protein product: CASSLATGGANVLTF.

This clonotype was counted only a few times. This rearrangement joins TRBV27 to TRBJ2-7, with D possibly matching TRBD2 (7 bases). Per the germline V gene, CDR1 is MNHEY and CDR2 is SMNVEV (reference sequence). Trimming cost V 2 bases and J 2 bases, with 13 bases left between them. The CDR3 runs to 15 residues. CDR3 sequence reads: CASSLRGGPTYEQYF. In DNA form, the CDR3 reads TGTGCCAGCAGTTTAAGGGGGGGCCCTACCTACGAGCAGTACTTC.

This clonotype was counted at least ten times. The chain couples TRBV11-2 to TRBJ1-1; D is unresolved. Germline values: CDR1 SGHAT, CDR2 FQNNGV. The length of the CDR3 is 13 residues. Trimming left V 5 bases short and J 3 bases short, with 10 bases between. In nucleotides, the CDR3 is TGTGCCAGCAGCCCCTACAGCTACACTGAAGCTTTCTTT. This translates into CASSPYSYTEAFF.

The chain joins TRBV15 to TRBJ1-5; 9 positions match TRBD1. The CDR3 covers 15 residues. Germline CDR1 is LNHNV and CDR2 is YYDKDF (reference sequence). Trimming took 1 base from V and 7 from J; bases not matched to a gene: 5. The CDR3 sequence is CATSRGQGVSQPQHF. DNA of the CDR3: TGTGCCACCAGCAGAGGACAGGGGGTAAGCCAGCCCCAGCATTTT.

This clonotype came up many times. The chain couples TRBV7-2 to TRBJ1-2; TRBD1 matches at 8 bases. Germline assignment: CDR1 SGHTA and CDR2 FQGNSA. J gave up 5 bases and V 4 bases, and 3 bases lay outside the gene matches. The CDR3 runs 13 residues. The DNA for the CDR3 is TGTGCCAGCAGCTATGGACAGGGTTATGGCTACACCTTC. Amino acids: CASSYGQGYGYTF.